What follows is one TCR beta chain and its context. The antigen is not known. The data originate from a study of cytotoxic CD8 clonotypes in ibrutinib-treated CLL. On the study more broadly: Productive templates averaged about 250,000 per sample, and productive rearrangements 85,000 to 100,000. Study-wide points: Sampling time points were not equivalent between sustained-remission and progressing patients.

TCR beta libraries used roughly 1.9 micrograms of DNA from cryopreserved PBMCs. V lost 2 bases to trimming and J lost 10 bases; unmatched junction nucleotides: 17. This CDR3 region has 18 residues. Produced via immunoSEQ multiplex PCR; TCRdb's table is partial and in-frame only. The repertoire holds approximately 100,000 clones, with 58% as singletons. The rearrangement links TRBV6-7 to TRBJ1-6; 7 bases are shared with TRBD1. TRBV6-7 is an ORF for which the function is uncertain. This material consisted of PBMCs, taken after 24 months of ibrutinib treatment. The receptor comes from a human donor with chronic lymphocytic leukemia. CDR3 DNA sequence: TGTGCCAGCAGTTACCCCTACTTTAACAGGGGTAGTTCCTCACCCCTCCACTTT. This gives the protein CASSYPYFNRGSSSPLHF.